This T cell receptor beta chain was found in a study of CD8+ T cells in alopecia areata. Study-wide points: In scalp samples, resident alphabeta T cells of normal skin are also sequenced. It was less clear whether patients shared TCRs than it was in mice, possibly because of HLA. Lesional tissue from the scalp (especially in alopecia totalis/universalis) showed higher clonality than normal scalp.

PBMCs were stained for CD3, CD4 and CD8, and CD4+ and CD8+ T cells were sorted. Of note for this clone: Its cognate antigen is unknown.

Sequencing templates came from extracted RNA that was reverse transcribed into cDNA. Profiled with immunoSEQ multiplex PCR; TCRdb holds only in-frame clones, not every one. The data hold about 200,000 clones, with about 61% observed a single time. The receptor comes from a human donor in good health. Input material: CD8+ T cells sorted from blood.

The CDR3 DNA is TGCAGCGTTGAAGATCGGGTAGGAATAACCCAGAACTATGGCTACACCTTC. The encoded protein is CSVEDRVGITQNYGYTF. The chain carries TRBV29-1 and TRBJ1-2; D not certain. The CDR3 runs 17 residues. The germline CDR1 and CDR2 sequences are SQVTM and ANQGSEA. V shed 0 bases and J shed 2 bases, with 19 bases lying between them.